This T cell receptor (beta chain) derives from a study of blood T cell repertoires in COVID-19. Study-wide context: Some COVID-19 samples were acute and others convalescent; all came from the United States, Italy and Spain. Sources were T cells, B-cell-depleted T cells, or PBMCs; the material itself was cDNA or gDNA.

J was trimmed by 2 bases and V by 6 bases; bases with no gene match: 6. The CDR3 length is 15 residues. CDR1 SGHRS and CDR2 YFSETQ come from the germline V gene. Original analysis: Reference gene primer amplification yielded estimated nucleated cell counts. Assay used: immunoSEQ multiplex PCR; TCRdb lists only in-frame clones, some missing. V and J calls plus clone size are reproduced from that table; the DNA served to infer D and trimming. The repertoire has 200,000 to 300,000 clones, around 89% of them found once; the top ten carry 3% to 4%. The material sequenced was peripheral blood. V usage is TRBV5-1 and J usage is TRBJ1-1; 11 bases line up with TRBD1. The TCR sequence derives from a woman between 40 and 50 years old with acute or convalescent COVID-19. In DNA form, the CDR3 reads TGCGCCAGCACCAGCCGGACAGGGGGCAACACTGAAGCTTTCTTT. Protein product: CASTSRTGGNTEAFF. The whole variable domain, filled in from reference TRBV5-1 and TRBJ1-1, reads KAGVTQTPRYLIKTRGQQVTLSCSPISGHRSVSWYQQTPGQGLQFLFEYFSETQRNKGNFPGRFSGRQFSNSRSEMNVSTLELGDSALYLCASTSRTGGNTEAFFGQGTRLTVV.